The rows below give T cell receptor beta chains drawn from one sample of a study of shared clonotypes between healthy human individuals. This table comes from immunoSEQ multiplex PCR, and its TCRdb copy is limited to in-frame clones, with some not included. The sample has 2 million to 2.5 million clones, around 95% seen once. The sequencing sample was made of naive CD4+ T cells sorted from blood. The origin of the receptors is a man aged 18 to 30 in good health. Each CDR3 is given with its conserved first and last residue. The D gene is left open where the match is weak. Some rows mark clone size as missing; the rest say once, few, many or name a class of expanded clone.

j_call,v_call,d_call,clone_size,cdr3_length,cdr3_aa,cdr3_nt
TRBJ2-5,TRBV10-2,-,-,15,CASSESRLEQGTQYF,TGCGCCAGCAGTGAGTCCCGACTGGAACAGGGGACCCAGTACTTC
TRBJ2-7,TRBV11-2,-,-,12,CASSLNSGEQYF,TGTGCCAGCAGCTTGAATTCCGGGGAGCAGTACTTC
TRBJ2-7,TRBV19,TRBD1,-,15,CASSTDRGLTYEQYF,TGTGCCAGTAGTACCGACAGGGGGCTAACGTACGAGCAGTACTTC
TRBJ1-5,TRBV27,TRBD1,-,14,CASGFTGGGQPQHF,TGTGCCAGCGGCTTCACAGGGGGGGGTCAGCCCCAGCATTTT
TRBJ2-4,TRBV27,-,-,14,CASRSGGAKNIQYF,TGTGCCAGCAGATCCGGGGGAGCCAAAAACATTCAGTACTTC
TRBJ2-5,TRBV5-1,TRBD1,-,14,CATSLGQGWETQYF,TGCGCCACCAGCTTGGGACAGGGCTGGGAGACCCAGTACTTC
TRBJ1-1,TRBV27,-,-,16,CARESGEVDLQTEAFF,TGTGCCAGAGAGTCAGGGGAGGTTGACCTCCAAACTGAAGCTTTCTTT
TRBJ2-5,TRBV10-3,-,-,13,CAISGTPGETQYF,TGTGCCATCAGCGGGACACCTGGAGAGACCCAGTACTTC
TRBJ1-1,TRBV6-5,-,-,13,CASSRRSNTEAFF,TGTGCCAGCAGCCGCAGGAGTAACACTGAAGCTTTCTTT
TRBJ2-5,TRBV18,-,-,14,CASSPPGSKETQYF,TGTGCCAGCTCACCACCGGGTAGCAAAGAGACCCAGTACTTC
TRBJ1-5,TRBV28,TRBD1,-,14,CASSSTGNNQPQHF,TGTGCCAGCAGTTCGACAGGGAACAATCAGCCCCAGCATTTT
TRBJ2-7,TRBV6-6,-,-,14,CASSYRGRENEQYF,TGTGCCAGCAGTTACAGAGGCAGGGAGAACGAGCAGTACTTC
TRBJ2-2,TRBV14,-,-,15,CASSQDWGGAGELFF,TGTGCCAGCAGCCAAGATTGGGGAGGAGCCGGGGAGCTGTTTTTT
TRBJ2-1,TRBV2,TRBD2,-,14,CASSEGTRANEQFF,TGTGCCAGCAGCGAGGGGACTAGAGCAAATGAGCAGTTCTTC
TRBJ1-1,TRBV18,TRBD1,-,16,CASSPLIIGGITEAFF,TGTGCCAGCTCACCACTCATAATAGGGGGCATCACTGAAGCTTTCTTT
TRBJ2-2,TRBV5-1,-,once,15,CASSQWSGNTGELFF,TGCGCCAGCAGCCAGTGGAGTGGGAACACCGGGGAGCTGTTTTTT
TRBJ1-1,TRBV12-5,TRBD1,-,16,CASGCWDRAFHTEAFF,TGTGCTAGTGGTTGCTGGGACAGGGCGTTTCACACTGAAGCTTTCTTT
TRBJ1-3,TRBV11-2,-,-,16,CASSLVGTAVQNTIYF,TGTGCCAGCAGCTTAGTAGGCACCGCGGTTCAAAACACCATATATTTT
TRBJ2-1,TRBV6-4,TRBD2,-,16,CATLLGGTPLYNEQFF,TGTGCCACCCTTTTGGGGGGGACCCCCCTCTACAATGAGCAGTTCTTC
TRBJ2-3,TRBV5-6,-,once,17,CASNYLGKPLFTDTQYF,TGTGCCAGCAACTACCTGGGCAAACCCCTTTTCACAGATACGCAGTATTTT
TRBJ1-6,TRBV7-3,TRBD1,-,16,CASSSQGAAGNSPLHF,TGTGCCAGCAGCTCGCAGGGGGCGGCCGGTAATTCACCCCTCCACTTT
TRBJ2-3,TRBV30,-,-,13,CACTGASTDTQYF,TGTGCCTGCACGGGGGCTAGCACAGATACGCAGTATTTT
TRBJ1-1,TRBV4-1,-,-,15,CASSQAGPLNTEAFF,TGCGCCAGCAGCCAAGCGGGGCCCCTGAACACTGAAGCTTTCTTT
TRBJ1-2,TRBV18,-,-,12,CASSEDNYGYTF,TGTGCCAGCTCAGAGGATAACTATGGCTACACCTTC
TRBJ2-1,TRBV4-1,-,-,14,CASSQEAAYNEQFF,TGCGCCAGCAGCCAAGAAGCAGCCTACAATGAGCAGTTCTTC
TRBJ1-2,TRBV28,TRBD1,-,13,CASSLTGARGYTF,TGTGCCAGCAGTTTGACAGGGGCGCGTGGCTACACCTTC
TRBJ2-7,TRBV12-5,-,-,17,CASGSPGGTGFNYEQYF,TGTGCTAGTGGTTCCCCAGGTGGAACGGGATTTAACTACGAGCAGTACTTC
TRBJ1-1,TRBV6-5,-,-,15,CASSWGVGIPTEAFF,TGTGCCAGCAGTTGGGGAGTGGGAATTCCTACTGAAGCTTTCTTT
TRBJ2-5,TRBV4-1,-,-,16,CASSQRITGSPETQYF,TGCGCCAGCAGCCAAAGGATAACTGGTAGCCCAGAGACCCAGTACTTC
TRBJ1-4,TRBV7-9,TRBD1,-,16,CASSLGSTGGNEKLFF,TGTGCCAGCAGCTTGGGATCGACAGGGGGCAATGAAAAACTGTTTTTT
TRBJ2-5,TRBV5-1,TRBD1,-,17,CASSHWPTGAGEETQYF,TGCGCCAGCAGCCATTGGCCAACAGGGGCCGGAGAAGAGACCCAGTACTTC
TRBJ1-6,TRBV7-9,TRBD1,-,16,CASSLRGTGGNSPLHF,TGTGCCAGCAGCTTAAGGGGGACAGGGGGCAATTCACCCCTCCACTTT
TRBJ2-1,TRBV25-1,TRBD2,once,16,CASSETGLAGKIEQFF,TGTGCCAGCAGTGAGACGGGACTAGCGGGGAAGATTGAGCAGTTCTTC
TRBJ2-3,TRBV2,TRBD2,-,18,CASIEGAGGPRSTDTQYF,TGTGCCAGCATCGAAGGAGCGGGAGGGCCTAGAAGCACAGATACGCAGTATTTT
TRBJ1-3,TRBV18,-,-,19,CASSPPRTTQLPSGNTIYF,TGTGCCAGCTCACCACCACGGACAACTCAACTACCCTCTGGAAACACCATATATTTT
TRBJ1-5,TRBV6-5,TRBD1,-,14,CASRPGQGRQPQHF,TGTGCCAGCAGGCCGGGACAGGGGAGGCAGCCCCAGCATTTT
TRBJ2-7,TRBV6-7,-,once,15,CASSKPAPGSYEQYF,TGTGCCAGCAGTAAGCCGGCACCTGGGTCCTACGAGCAGTACTTC
TRBJ1-5,TRBV28,-,-,12,CASSLLGQPQHF,TGTGCCAGCAGTTTATTGGGTCAGCCCCAGCATTTT
TRBJ1-2,TRBV4-1,-,-,14,CASSQDMGTGGYTF,TGCGCCAGCAGCCAAGATATGGGCACAGGTGGCTACACCTTC
TRBJ2-7,TRBV10-2,-,-,15,CASTAYREWNYEQYF,TGCGCCAGCACTGCTTACCGGGAATGGAACTACGAGCAGTACTTC
TRBJ2-3,TRBV9,TRBD2,few,15,CASSSSGGAGDTQYF,TGTGCCAGCAGCTCCAGCGGGGGGGCGGGAGATACGCAGTATTTT
TRBJ2-5,TRBV19,-,-,18,CASSLEGRRSSRQETQYF,TGTGCCAGTAGCCTGGAGGGGAGGCGCTCGAGTAGACAAGAGACCCAGTACTTC
TRBJ2-1,TRBV6-5,-,-,14,CASSPRPEYNEQFF,TGTGCCAGCAGTCCGCGACCAGAATACAATGAGCAGTTCTTC
TRBJ2-7,TRBV19,TRBD2,-,17,CASARGSSLAGVYEQYF,TGTGCCAGCGCCCGGGGCAGCTCCCTAGCGGGGGTCTACGAGCAGTACTTC
TRBJ1-1,TRBV10-1,-,-,15,CASSESGSMNTEAFF,TGCGCCAGCAGTGAGTCTGGATCTATGAACACTGAAGCTTTCTTT
TRBJ2-1,TRBV25-1,-,-,15,CASSEYYGRYNEQFF,TGTGCCAGCAGTGAATATTACGGCCGATACAATGAGCAGTTCTTC
TRBJ2-7,TRBV10-3,-,-,16,CAIRPQGGGSSYEQYF,TGTGCCATCAGACCCCAGGGGGGCGGGAGCTCCTACGAGCAGTACTTC
TRBJ2-7,TRBV12-1,-,-,12,CASSFDFLGQYF,TGTGCCAGCAGCTTTGATTTCCTGGGGCAGTACTTC
TRBJ2-6,TRBV30,TRBD1,-,17,CAWSRGQGDSGANVLTF,TGTGCCTGGAGCCGGGGACAGGGGGACTCTGGGGCCAACGTCCTGACTTTC
TRBJ2-7,TRBV5-4,-,-,14,CASSLLSPSYEQYF,TGTGCCAGCAGCTTATTGTCCCCCTCCTACGAGCAGTACTTC
TRBJ2-3,TRBV13,-,-,16,CASSLTTPDDTDTQYF,TGTGCCAGCAGCTTGACGACCCCCGACGACACAGATACGCAGTATTTT
TRBJ1-3,TRBV28,-,-,16,CASSFPGPSSGNTIYF,TGTGCCAGCAGTTTCCCGGGACCGAGCTCTGGAAACACCATATATTTT
TRBJ1-3,TRBV19,-,-,16,CASSLSTRRSGNTIYF,TGTGCCAGTAGTTTGTCGACTCGACGATCTGGAAACACCATATATTTT
TRBJ1-6,TRBV6-4,-,-,12,CASRLGLSPLHF,TGTGCCAGCAGACTAGGTTTGTCACCCCTCCACTTT
TRBJ1-1,TRBV28,-,-,13,CASTPGGNTEAFF,TGTGCCAGCACCCCCGGGGGGAACACTGAAGCTTTCTTT
TRBJ2-5,TRBV5-1,-,once,15,CASSFHLGMPETQYF,TGCGCCAGCAGCTTTCATTTAGGCATGCCGGAGACCCAGTACTTC
TRBJ2-7,TRBV28,-,-,13,CASGSSSSYEQYF,TGTGCCAGCGGCTCTTCCAGCAGCTACGAGCAGTACTTC
TRBJ1-1,TRBV7-6,-,-,14,CASSLAEWNTEAFF,TGTGCCAGCAGCTTAGCGGAGTGGAACACTGAAGCTTTCTTT
TRBJ2-1,TRBV6-5,TRBD2,-,16,CASSSLGGSSENEQFF,TGTGCCAGCAGTTCCCTTGGCGGGAGCTCTGAGAATGAGCAGTTCTTC